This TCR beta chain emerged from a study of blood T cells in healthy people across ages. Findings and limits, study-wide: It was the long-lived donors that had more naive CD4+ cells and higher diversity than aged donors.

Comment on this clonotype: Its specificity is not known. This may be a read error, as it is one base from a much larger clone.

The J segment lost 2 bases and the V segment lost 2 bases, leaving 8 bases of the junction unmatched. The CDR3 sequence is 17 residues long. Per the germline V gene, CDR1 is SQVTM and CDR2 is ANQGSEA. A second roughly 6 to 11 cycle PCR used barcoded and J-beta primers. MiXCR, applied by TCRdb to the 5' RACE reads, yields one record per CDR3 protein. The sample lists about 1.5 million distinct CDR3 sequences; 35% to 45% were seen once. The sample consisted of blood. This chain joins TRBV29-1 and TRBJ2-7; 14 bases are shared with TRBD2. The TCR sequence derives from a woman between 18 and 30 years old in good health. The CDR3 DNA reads TGCAGCGTTGAAACAATTAGGGGACTAGCGGGAGCCTACGAGCAGTACTTC. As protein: CSVETIRGLAGAYEQYF.